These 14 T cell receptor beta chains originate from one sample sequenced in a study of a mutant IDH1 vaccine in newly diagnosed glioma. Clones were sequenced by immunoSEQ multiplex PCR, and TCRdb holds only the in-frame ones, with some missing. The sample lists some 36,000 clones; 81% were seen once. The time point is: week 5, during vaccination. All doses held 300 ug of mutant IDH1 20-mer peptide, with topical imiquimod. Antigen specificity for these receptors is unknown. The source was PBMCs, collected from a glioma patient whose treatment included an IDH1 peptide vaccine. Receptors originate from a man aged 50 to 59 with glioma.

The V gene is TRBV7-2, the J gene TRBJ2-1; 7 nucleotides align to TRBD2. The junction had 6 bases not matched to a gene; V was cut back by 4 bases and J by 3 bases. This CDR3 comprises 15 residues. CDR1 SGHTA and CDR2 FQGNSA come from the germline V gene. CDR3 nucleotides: TGTGCCAGCAGCTCCGGGACGGGGGGCTACAATGAGCAGTTCTTC. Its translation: CASSSGTGGYNEQFF.

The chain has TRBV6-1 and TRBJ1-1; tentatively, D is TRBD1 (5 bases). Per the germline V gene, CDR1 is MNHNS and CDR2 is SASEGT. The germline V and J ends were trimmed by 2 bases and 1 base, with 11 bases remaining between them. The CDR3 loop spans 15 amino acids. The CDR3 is CASSENYGGNTEAFF. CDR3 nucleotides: TGTGCCAGCAGTGAAAATTATGGGGGGAACACTGAAGCTTTCTTT.

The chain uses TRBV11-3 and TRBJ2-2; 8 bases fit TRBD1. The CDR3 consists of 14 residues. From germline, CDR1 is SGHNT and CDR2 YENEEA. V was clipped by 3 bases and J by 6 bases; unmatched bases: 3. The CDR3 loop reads CASSLGQVSGELFF. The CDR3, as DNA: TGTGCCAGCAGCTTGGGACAGGTCTCCGGGGAGCTGTTTTTT.

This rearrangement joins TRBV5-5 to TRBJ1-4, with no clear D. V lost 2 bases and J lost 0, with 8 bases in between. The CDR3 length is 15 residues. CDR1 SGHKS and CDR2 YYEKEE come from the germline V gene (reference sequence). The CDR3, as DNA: TGTGCCAGCAGCTTTGGCGGCGCAACTAATGAAAAACTGTTTTTT. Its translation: CASSFGGATNEKLFF.

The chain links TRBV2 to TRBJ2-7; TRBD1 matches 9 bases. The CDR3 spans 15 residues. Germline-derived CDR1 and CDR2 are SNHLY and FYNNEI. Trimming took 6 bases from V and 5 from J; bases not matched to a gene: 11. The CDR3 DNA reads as TGTGCCAGCAGCGACCGGGACAGGGTAGAAGACGAGCAGTACTTC. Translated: CASSDRDRVEDEQYF. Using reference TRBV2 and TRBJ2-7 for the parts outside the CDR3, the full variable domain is EPEVTQTPSHQVTQMGQEVILRCVPISNHLYFYWYRQILGQKVEFLVSFYNNEISEKSEIFDDQFSVERPDGSNFTLKIRSTKLEDSAMYFCASSDRDRVEDEQYFGPGTRLTVT.

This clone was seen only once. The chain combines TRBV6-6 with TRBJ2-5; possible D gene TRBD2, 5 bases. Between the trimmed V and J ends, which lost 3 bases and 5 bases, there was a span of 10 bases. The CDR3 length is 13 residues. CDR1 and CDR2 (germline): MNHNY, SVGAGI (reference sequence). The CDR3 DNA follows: TGTGCCAGCAGTTATTTTGGGGAGGAGACCCAGTACTTC. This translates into CASSYFGEETQYF.

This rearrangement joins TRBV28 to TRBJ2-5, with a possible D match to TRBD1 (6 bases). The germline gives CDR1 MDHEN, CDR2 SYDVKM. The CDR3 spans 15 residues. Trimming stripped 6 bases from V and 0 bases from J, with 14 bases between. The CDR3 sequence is CASSETGTNQETQYF. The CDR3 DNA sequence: TGTGCCAGCAGCGAGACCGGGACAAACCAAGAGACCCAGTACTTC.

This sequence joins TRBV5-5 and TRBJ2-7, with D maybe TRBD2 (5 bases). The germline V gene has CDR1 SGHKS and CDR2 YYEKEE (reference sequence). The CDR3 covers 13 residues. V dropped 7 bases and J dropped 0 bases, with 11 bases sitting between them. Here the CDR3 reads CASQGGSSYEQYF. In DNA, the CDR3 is TGTGCCAGCCAAGGAGGAAGCTCCTACGAGCAGTACTTC.

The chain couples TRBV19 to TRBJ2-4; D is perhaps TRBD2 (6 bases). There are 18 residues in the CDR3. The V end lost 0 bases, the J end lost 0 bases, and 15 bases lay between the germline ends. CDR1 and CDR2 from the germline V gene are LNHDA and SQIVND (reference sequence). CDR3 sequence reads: CASSIDLGGPLAKNIQYF. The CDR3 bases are TGTGCCAGTAGTATAGATCTCGGGGGACCTCTAGCCAAAAACATTCAGTACTTC.

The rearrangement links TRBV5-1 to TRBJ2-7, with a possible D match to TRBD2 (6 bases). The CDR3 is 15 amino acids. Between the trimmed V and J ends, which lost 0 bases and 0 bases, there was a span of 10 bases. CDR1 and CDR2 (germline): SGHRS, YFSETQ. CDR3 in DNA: TGCGCCAGCAGCTTGGCCGGGGGTAGCTCCTACGAGCAGTACTTC. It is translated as CASSLAGGSSYEQYF.

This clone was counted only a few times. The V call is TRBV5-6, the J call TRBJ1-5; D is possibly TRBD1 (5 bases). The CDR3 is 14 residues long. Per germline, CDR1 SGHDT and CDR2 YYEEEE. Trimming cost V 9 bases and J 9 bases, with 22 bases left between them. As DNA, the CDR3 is TGTGCCACCTACGACAGCCGCGGCAAGGGGCCCCAGCATTTT. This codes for CATYDSRGKGPQHF. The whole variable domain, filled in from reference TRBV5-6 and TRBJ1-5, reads DAGVTQSPTHLIKTRGQQVTLRCSPKSGHDTVSWYQQALGQGPQFIFQYYEEEERQRGNFPDRFSGHQFPNYSSELNVNALLLGDSALYLCATYDSRGKGPQHFGDGTRLSIL.

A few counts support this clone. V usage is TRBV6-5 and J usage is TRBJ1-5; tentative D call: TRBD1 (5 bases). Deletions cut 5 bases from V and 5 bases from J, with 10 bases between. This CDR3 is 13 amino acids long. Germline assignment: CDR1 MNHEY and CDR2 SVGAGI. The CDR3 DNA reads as TGTGCCAGCAGTCCGACAGTGTATCAGCCCCAGCATTTT. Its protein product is CASSPTVYQPQHF.

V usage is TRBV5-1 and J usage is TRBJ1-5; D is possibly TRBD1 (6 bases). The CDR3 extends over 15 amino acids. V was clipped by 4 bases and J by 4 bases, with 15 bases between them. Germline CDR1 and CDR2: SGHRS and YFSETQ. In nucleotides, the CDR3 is TGCGCCAGCAGCGAAGGACTACAGGGAAATCAGCCCCAGCATTTT. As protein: CASSEGLQGNQPQHF.

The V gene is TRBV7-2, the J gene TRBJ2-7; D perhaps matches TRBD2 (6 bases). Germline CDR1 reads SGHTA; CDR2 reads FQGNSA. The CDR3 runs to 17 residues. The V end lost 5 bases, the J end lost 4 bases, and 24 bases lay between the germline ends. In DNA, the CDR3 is TGTGCCAGCAGCCGAACAGGAGGGGCTACCTTAGCGTACGAGCAGTACTTC. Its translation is CASSRTGGATLAYEQYF. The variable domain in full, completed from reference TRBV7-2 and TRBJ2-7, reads GAGVSQSPSNKVTEKGKDVELRCDPISGHTALYWYRQSLGQGLEFLIYFQGNSAPDKSGLPSDRFSAERTGGSVSTLTIQRTQQEDSAVYLCASSRTGGATLAYEQYFGPGTRLTVT.